The clone carrying this T cell receptor (beta chain) was seen only a few times. Antigen unknown. The entry originates in a study of cytomegalovirus exposure and HLA in healthy donors. Study-level background: The 95 to 150 validation repertoires used the same platform as the roughly 670 first-cohort repertoires, a later analysis reported.

The study, taken as a whole, reports: Confirmation in vitro established that a few CMV-associated chains were specific for CMV antigens.

TCRdb's copy holds only in-frame clones and misses some; the assay was immunoSEQ multiplex PCR. In the table there are about 300,000 clones, 88% of which are singletons. This sequence was found in a woman aged 18-29 years in good health and CMV-seronegative. The sequenced sample consisted of PBMCs.

The CDR3 is CASSVDRGNGNTIYF. The CDR3 region has the DNA TGTGCCAGCAGCGTAGACAGGGGGAATGGAAACACCATATATTTT. The gene calls are TRBV9 and TRBJ1-3; 8 nucleotides agree with TRBD1. The CDR3 is 15 amino acids. Germline CDR1 reads SGDLS; CDR2 reads YYNGEE. The V and J ends lost 0 bases and 3 bases, in that order; junction bases with no gene match: 2.